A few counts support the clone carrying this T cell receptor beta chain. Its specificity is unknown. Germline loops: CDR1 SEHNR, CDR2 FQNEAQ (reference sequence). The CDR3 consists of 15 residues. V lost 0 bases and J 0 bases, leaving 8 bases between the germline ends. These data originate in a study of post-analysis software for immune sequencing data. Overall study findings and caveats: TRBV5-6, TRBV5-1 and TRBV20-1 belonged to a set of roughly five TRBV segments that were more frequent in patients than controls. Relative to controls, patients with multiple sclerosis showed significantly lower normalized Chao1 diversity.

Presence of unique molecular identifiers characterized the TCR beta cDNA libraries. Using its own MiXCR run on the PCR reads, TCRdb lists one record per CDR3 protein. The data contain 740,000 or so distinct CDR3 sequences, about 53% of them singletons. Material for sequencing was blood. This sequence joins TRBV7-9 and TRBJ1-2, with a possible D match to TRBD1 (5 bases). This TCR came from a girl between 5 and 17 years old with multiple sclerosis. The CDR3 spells CASSLAAGPNYGYTF. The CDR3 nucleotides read TGTGCCAGCAGCTTAGCGGCAGGGCCTAACTATGGCTACACCTTC.